These 26 T cell receptor beta chains were all obtained from the same sample, sequenced in a study of CD8+ T cells in alopecia areata. Noted treatment: oral pan-JAK inhibitor, 5-10 mg twice daily. The authors extracted RNA and reverse transcribed it into cDNA as the sequencing template. Using immunoSEQ multiplex PCR, the repertoire was profiled, and TCRdb retains in-frame clones only, with some absent. The sample consists of 90,000 to 150,000 clones, around 56% of them appearing once. The sequencing here drew on CD4+ T cells sorted from blood, taken at week 4, from a patient treated with tofacitinib. The source is a human donor with alopecia areata.

Here the CDR3 reads CASSQQEDSYGYTF. The CDR3 coding sequence is TGCGCCAGCAGCCAACAGGAGGACAGTTATGGCTACACCTTC. The gene calls are TRBV4-1 and TRBJ1-2; the D gene is possibly TRBD1 (6 bases). V lost 2 bases and J lost 5, with 12 bases in between. The germline V gene encodes CDR1 MGHRA and CDR2 YSYEKL. The CDR3 covers 14 residues.

The V gene is TRBV27, the J gene TRBJ1-2; 7 bases match TRBD1. CDR1 is MNHEY, CDR2 SMNVEV, per germline (reference sequence). The CDR3 is 14 amino acids. J lost 2 bases, V lost 3 bases, and 3 bases had no gene match. The CDR3 DNA reads TGTGCCAGCAGTTTTAGGGGGCAAAACTATGGCTACACCTTC. Its protein product is CASSFRGQNYGYTF.

The count of this clone is one. The chain combines TRBV29-1 with TRBJ1-2; maybe TRBD1 (6 bases). V shed 6 bases and J shed 2 bases, with 13 bases lying between them. CDR3 length: 13 amino acids. The V gene's germline CDR1 is SQVTM and CDR2 ANQGSEA. The CDR3 protein is CSVADRVNYGYTF. CDR3 DNA sequence: TGCAGCGTAGCGGACAGAGTAAACTATGGCTACACCTTC. The variable domain in full, with the rest retrieved from reference TRBV29-1 and TRBJ1-2, is SAVISQKPSRDICQRGTSLTIQCQVDSQVTMMFWYRQQPGQSLTLIATANQGSEATYESGFVIDKFPISRPNLTFSTLTVSNMSPEDSSIYLCSVADRVNYGYTFGSGTRLTVV.

The chain employs TRBV5-1 and TRBJ2-6; D gene unclear. Per germline, CDR1 SGHRS and CDR2 YFSETQ. The CDR3 is 18 amino acids. V lost 0 bases and J lost 1, with 14 bases in between. Here the CDR3 reads CASSLEGVRRSGANVLTF. Written as DNA, the CDR3 is TGCGCCAGCAGCTTGGAAGGCGTCAGGCGGTCTGGGGCCAACGTCCTGACTTTC.

This chain uses TRBV29-1 with TRBJ2-5; D could derive from TRBD1 or TRBD2 (5 bases each). The germline CDR1 and CDR2 sequences are SQVTM and ANQGSEA. V was pared by 7 bases and J by 5 bases, with 26 bases between. The CDR3 covers 16 residues. The CDR3 sequence: CSAQGGGVVGPETQYF. The CDR3 nucleotides read TGCAGCGCTCAGGGCGGAGGCGTGGTGGGGCCGGAGACCCAGTACTTC.

The chain carries TRBV18 and TRBJ2-3; D may correspond to TRBD1 or TRBD2 (5 bases each). The CDR3 totals 15 residues. Germline loops: CDR1 KGHSH, CDR2 LQKENI. V was shortened by 0 bases and J by 6 bases, with 13 bases between the two germline ends. This chain's CDR3 is CASSPPGRTGDTQYF. CDR3 bases: TGTGCCAGCTCACCACCGGGACGGACCGGGGATACGCAGTATTTT.

This clone appeared once. The chain recombines TRBV30 with TRBJ1-2; D remains unclear. CDR1 is GTSNPN, CDR2 SVGIG, per germline (reference sequence). The CDR3 totals 17 residues. Trimming shortened V by 0 bases and J by 4 bases, and 21 bases separated the two germline ends. The CDR3 spells CAWSVRGRRPFGYGYTF. The CDR3, as DNA: TGTGCCTGGAGTGTACGAGGCAGGCGCCCCTTTGGCTATGGCTACACCTTC.

This clone has a handful of counts. The chain couples TRBV29-1 to TRBJ2-5; 8 bases map to TRBD2. V was clipped by 1 base and J by 3 bases; unmatched bases: 4. CDR1 is SQVTM, CDR2 ANQGSEA, per germline. The CDR3 has 14 residues. CDR3 DNA sequence: TGCAGCGTTGAAGTCGGGAGGGCCAAAGAGACCCAGTACTTC. Protein product: CSVEVGRAKETQYF.

This clone was seen once. The rearrangement uses TRBV14 and TRBJ1-6; D gene uncertain. The CDR3 has 13 amino acids. Germline values: CDR1 SGHDN, CDR2 FVKESK. Trimming pared 1 base from V and 9 bases from J, leaving 7 bases between. The CDR3 bases are TGTGCCAGCAGCCAAGTATCTAGTTCACCCCTCCACTTT. Translated: CASSQVSSSPLHF.

A single count supports this clone. The same CDR3 arises from other DNA sequences in this sample as well. This rearrangement joins TRBV30 to TRBJ1-5, with D possibly being TRBD1 (5 bases). V dropped 0 bases and J dropped 6 bases, with 9 bases sitting between them. Germline CDR1 GTSNPN, CDR2 SVGIG (reference sequence). The CDR3 loop spans 13 amino acids. CDR3 in DNA: TGTGCCTGGAGTGTACGGGGCAGTCAGCCCCAGCATTTT. It specifies CAWSVRGSQPQHF.

The genes are TRBV27 and TRBJ2-7; D gene unclear. Germline values: CDR1 MNHEY, CDR2 SMNVEV (reference sequence). V shed 4 bases and J shed 2 bases, with 12 bases lying between them. The CDR3 has 14 amino acids. As DNA, the CDR3 is TGTGCCAGCAGTTCACTCGAAGCGCCCTACGAGCAGTACTTC. As protein: CASSSLEAPYEQYF.

J is TRBJ2-7 and V is TRBV29-1, with unresolved D. CDR3 length: 12 residues. Deletions cut 5 bases from V and 2 bases from J, with 10 bases between. The germline gives CDR1 SQVTM, CDR2 ANQGSEA. The CDR3 is CSVLFKTYEQYF. Here the CDR3 DNA reads TGCAGCGTTTTGTTTAAGACCTACGAGCAGTACTTC.

The CDR3 nucleotides are TGTGCCAGCAGCTTGGTCGGGGAAAATAATTCACCCCTCCACTTT. Amino acid sequence: CASSLVGENNSPLHF. The chain combines TRBV5-4 with TRBJ1-6; D call uncertain. CDR1 is SGHNT and CDR2 is YYREEE in the germline V gene (reference sequence). Trimming removed 0 bases from V and 5 bases from J, with 9 bases in between. The CDR3 contains 15 residues. Variable domain in full (rest from reference TRBV5-4 and TRBJ1-6): ETGVTQSPTHLIKTRGQQVTLRCSSQSGHNTVSWYQQALGQGPQFIFQYYREEENGRGNFPPRFSGLQFPNYSSELNVNALELDDSALYLCASSLVGENNSPLHFGNGTRLTVT.

The J gene is TRBJ1-1, the V gene TRBV30; the D gene is possibly TRBD1 (5 bases). In germline, CDR1 is GTSNPN, CDR2 SVGIG (reference sequence). The CDR3 contains 13 residues. V lost 0 bases, J lost 7 bases, and 12 bases lay in between. CDR3 in amino acids: CAWSVARVGEAFF. The CDR3 bases are TGTGCCTGGAGTGTAGCCAGGGTAGGTGAAGCTTTCTTT.

V and J are TRBV2 and TRBJ2-1; TRBD2 agrees at 10 bases. The CDR3 is 16 residues long. CDR1 is SNHLY and CDR2 is FYNNEI in the germline V gene. V was clipped by 4 bases and J by 6 bases; unmatched bases: 9. This CDR3 reads CASSGGGPSGGNEQFF. The CDR3 nucleotides are TGTGCCAGCAGTGGAGGGGGCCCTAGCGGGGGCAATGAGCAGTTCTTC.

The CDR3 is CASSGGLAVRRDTQYF. For the CDR3, the DNA is TGTGCCAGCAGCGGGGGACTAGCGGTGCGTCGAGATACGCAGTATTTT. The rearrangement links TRBV5-4 to TRBJ2-3, with TRBD2 matching over 11 bases. Trimming cost V 4 bases and J 5 bases; bases outside gene matches: 9. The CDR3 has 16 residues. The germline CDR1 and CDR2 sequences are SGHNT and YYREEE (reference sequence).

The J gene is TRBJ1-1, the V gene TRBV11-2, with a tentative D call TRBD1 (6 bases). V lost 1 base and J lost 11, with 11 bases in between. Germline CDR1 is SGHAT and CDR2 is FQNNGV. CDR3 length: 12 residues. The CDR3 region has the DNA TGTGCCAGCAGCTTAGGGAGGGGGGACGCTTTCTTT. Its protein is CASSLGRGDAFF. Full variable domain (rest looked up from reference TRBV11-2 and TRBJ1-1): EAGVAQSPRYKIIEKRQSVAFWCNPISGHATLYWYQQILGQGPKLLIQFQNNGVVDDSQLPKDRFSAERLKGVDSTLKIQPAKLEDSAVYLCASSLGRGDAFFGQGTRLTVV.

The chain employs TRBV7-3 and TRBJ2-6; tentatively, D is TRBD1 (6 bases). V gave up 5 bases and J gave up 2 bases, with 10 bases separating them. In germline, CDR1 is SGHTA, CDR2 FQGTGA. There are 15 residues in the CDR3. Written as DNA, the CDR3 is TGTGCCAGCAGCCGGCCAGGGGCTGGGGCCAACGTCCTGACTTTC. Amino acids: CASSRPGAGANVLTF. Filled out from reference TRBV7-3 and TRBJ2-6, the complete variable domain reads GAGVSQTPSNKVTEKGKYVELRCDPISGHTALYWYRQSLGQGPEFLIYFQGTGAADDSGLPNDRFFAVRPEGSVSTLKIQRTERGDSAVYLCASSRPGAGANVLTFGAGSRLTVL.

As for this clone: One junction end disagrees with the germline gene, perhaps due to a read error. The chain combines TRBV7-9 with TRBJ1-1, with D perhaps matching TRBD1 (5 bases). The germline gives CDR1 SEHNR, CDR2 FQNEAQ (reference sequence). The CDR3 spans 14 residues. The CDR3 here is CASSLAGPGTEAFF. The CDR3 bases are TGTGCCAGCAGCCTAGCGGGGCCAGGGACTGAAGCTTTCTTT.

The chain carries TRBV6-1 and TRBJ1-3; the D is unclear. This CDR3 contains 14 residues. V gave up 2 bases and J gave up 8 bases, with 13 bases separating them. Germline-derived CDR1 and CDR2 are MNHNS and SASEGT. The CDR3 DNA follows: TGTGCCAGCAGTGAAAACAGCGCAAGAGACACCATATATTTT. This gives the protein CASSENSARDTIYF.

This rearrangement joins TRBV7-9 to TRBJ2-4; D is perhaps TRBD2 (6 bases). The ends were cut back, 3 bases at V and 2 bases at J, with 14 bases in the middle. The CDR3 spans 16 residues. Germline V gene data show CDR1 as SEHNR and CDR2 as FQNEAQ (reference sequence). CDR3 sequence: CASSLGAGTTKNIQYF. CDR3 coding DNA: TGTGCCAGCAGCTTGGGAGCGGGCACTACCAAAAACATTCAGTACTTC.

The chain links TRBV29-1 to TRBJ2-3; 7 bases fit TRBD2. The germline gives CDR1 SQVTM, CDR2 ANQGSEA. The V gene end was trimmed by 4 bases and the J gene end by 3 bases; junction bases not matched to a gene: 4. The CDR3 contains 13 residues. CDR3 region: CSVAGGITDTQYF. CDR3 in DNA: TGCAGCGTTGCGGGAGGTATAACAGATACGCAGTATTTT.

The V gene is TRBV4-2, the J gene TRBJ2-6; possibly TRBD2 for D (6 bases). Germline loops: CDR1 LGHNA, CDR2 YNFKEQ. The CDR3 has 17 amino acids. Trimming stripped 1 base from V and 2 bases from J, with 12 bases between. CDR3: CASSQARGEAGANVLTF. DNA for the CDR3: TGTGCCAGCAGCCAAGCGCGGGGAGAGGCTGGGGCCAACGTCCTGACTTTC.

The rearrangement joins TRBV30 to TRBJ2-6; D is unclear. The length of the CDR3 is 15 residues. Between the trimmed V and J ends, which lost 0 bases and 0 bases, there was a span of 6 bases. Per the germline V gene, CDR1 is GTSNPN and CDR2 is SVGIG (reference sequence). The chain's CDR3 is CAWSVRVSGANVLTF. The CDR3 DNA sequence: TGTGCCTGGAGTGTACGGGTCTCTGGGGCCAACGTCCTGACTTTC.

The rearrangement uses TRBV5-1 and TRBJ1-2; a weak D match, TRBD1 (5 bases). V lost 0 bases and J 2 bases, leaving 11 bases between the germline ends. This CDR3 has 15 residues. Germline V gene data show CDR1 as SGHRS and CDR2 as YFSETQ. The CDR3 coding sequence is TGCGCCAGCAGCTTGGCTCCGTCAGGGAACTATGGCTACACCTTC. It codes for CASSLAPSGNYGYTF.

The rearrangement uses TRBV30 and TRBJ2-1, with TRBD2 as a possible D gene (5 bases). The CDR3 is made up of 14 amino acids. Trimming cost V 4 bases and J 6 bases, with 16 bases left between them. Germline CDR1 is GTSNPN and CDR2 is SVGIG (reference sequence). In DNA, the CDR3 is TGTGCCTGGAAGAGAGCGGTCACCTCCAATGAGCAGTTCTTC. This codes for CAWKRAVTSNEQFF.